This TCR beta chain was retrieved from a study of tumor-infiltrating lymphocytes in primary liver carcinoma. Study-level background: Men as well as women, aged 30 to 69 years, made up the patients. Samples returned roughly 3.65 to 8 million productive TCRbeta reads each. Read depth did not differ significantly between tissue types. Study-wide findings and caveats: Whereas tumor region pairs overlapped more, tumor-adjacent and tumor-blood pairs overlapped less.

For each extraction, RNA and DNA were obtained together from around 18-30 mg of unsorted bulk tissue. Patients underwent resection of primary liver carcinoma. This clonotype was seen a handful of times. Its antigen remains unknown. A constant-region primer primed TCR beta cDNA synthesis from 400 to 550 ng of total RNA. What produced the TCR beta libraries was three nested multiplex PCR rounds using slightly modified ARM-PCR. One entry per CDR3 protein, called by TCRdb with MiXCR from the multiplex PCR reads. The sample lists some 87,000 distinct CDR3 sequences, around 68% occurring once. Sequenced material: tumor-adjacent normal liver tissue. The receptor comes from a man between 35 and 55 years old with primary liver carcinoma and hepatitis B virus infection.

CDR3 amino acids: CASSRQGSGKETQYF. The CDR3 nucleotides are TGTGCCAGCAGTCGACAGGGGTCGGGGAAAGAGACCCAGTACTTC. The rearrangement uses TRBV28 and TRBJ2-5, with TRBD1 matching over 8 bases. Germline CDR1 reads MDHEN; CDR2 reads SYDVKM. Trimming took 5 bases from V and 3 from J; bases not matched to a gene: 8. The CDR3 is 15 residues long.